The entry below gives a single TCR beta chain sequence along with its context. Its cognate antigen is unknown. CDR1 is GTSNPN and CDR2 is SVGIG in the germline V gene (reference sequence). The CDR3 is 11 amino acids. Trimming took 0 bases from V and 5 from J, leaving 4 bases between them. This entry belongs to a study of cytomegalovirus exposure and HLA in healthy donors. Study conclusions and caveats: Reports described diagnosis of cytomegalovirus status by the classifier as highly specific and sensitive. Equally common other TCR beta chains were less clonally expanded than HLA-associated ones, a later analysis found.

PCR primers comprised 60 Vbeta and 13 Jbeta primers. Profiling relied on immunoSEQ multiplex PCR, and the TCRdb table lists in-frame clones only, not all of them. The sample includes about 130,000 clones, about 80% of them seen just once. The chain employs TRBV30 and TRBJ1-1; D ambiguous. The clonotype was recovered from a man aged 35-49 years in good health and CMV-seronegative. Sequencing was performed on PBMCs. CDR3 nucleotides: TGTGCCTGGAGTGTAGAGACTGAAGCTTTCTTT. Residues: CAWSVETEAFF.